These 11 T cell receptor beta chains were all obtained from the same sample, sequenced in a study of blood T cell repertoires in COVID-19. Produced via immunoSEQ multiplex PCR; TCRdb's table is partial and in-frame only. The sample carries 150,000 to 200,000 clones, about 86% recorded once. Sequencing was carried out using peripheral blood. The receptors were sampled from a human donor with acute or convalescent COVID-19. The donor label of this sample is uncertain.

The chain carries TRBV4-2 and TRBJ2-7, with 7 bases lining up with TRBD1. The germline gives CDR1 LGHNA, CDR2 YNFKEQ. With 4 bases clipped from V and 3 bases from J, the junction kept 6 bases outside the gene matches. The CDR3 length is 14 residues. The CDR3 here is CASSRGQVDYEQYF. The CDR3 DNA reads TGTGCCAGCAGCCGTGGACAGGTGGACTACGAGCAGTACTTC.

This chain connects TRBV19 to TRBJ2-2; 7 bases are a match to TRBD1. With V trimmed by 4 bases and J by 2 bases, 13 bases remained unmatched. CDR1 is LNHDA and CDR2 is SQIVND in the germline V gene (reference sequence). This CDR3 region has 18 residues. The CDR3: CASSTGQFLLFNTGELFF. In DNA form, the CDR3 reads TGTGCCAGTAGTACGGGACAGTTCTTACTCTTTAACACCGGGGAGCTGTTTTTT.

The chain employs TRBV4-1 and TRBJ1-1; a possible D gene is TRBD1 (5 bases). Trimming removed 0 bases at V and 5 bases at J, with 19 bases between. The CDR3 contains 17 residues. The germline gives CDR1 MGHRA, CDR2 YSYEKL. DNA for the CDR3: TGCGCCAGCAGCCAAGAGGTCCTCTGGGGGGATCGGACTGAAGCTTTCTTT. It yields the protein CASSQEVLWGDRTEAFF.

This chain connects TRBV5-1 to TRBJ2-7; maybe TRBD1 (5 bases). The germline CDR1 and CDR2 sequences are SGHRS and YFSETQ. This CDR3 comprises 15 residues. Deletions cut 5 bases from V and 1 base from J, with 16 bases between. This CDR3 is CASRNQGSGSYEQYF. DNA of the CDR3: TGCGCCAGCAGAAACCAGGGATCCGGATCCTACGAGCAGTACTTC.

As for this clone: Other DNA sequences in this specimen translate into the identical CDR3. V gene TRBV5-4 combines with J gene TRBJ2-7; 11 bases map to TRBD1. The CDR3 length is 15 residues. The germline CDR1 and CDR2 sequences are SGHNT and YYREEE (reference sequence). The J segment lost 3 bases and the V segment lost 4 bases, leaving 6 bases of the junction unmatched. CDR3 loop: CASSRTGGLLYEQYF. CDR3 nucleotides: TGTGCCAGCAGCCGGACAGGGGGCCTACTCTACGAGCAGTACTTC.

The rearrangement links TRBV5-1 to TRBJ1-2; tentatively, D is TRBD1 (5 bases). Between the trimmed V and J ends, which lost 0 bases and 5 bases, there was a span of 11 bases. This CDR3 spans 14 amino acids. CDR1 and CDR2 (germline): SGHRS, YFSETQ. The CDR3 nucleotides read TGCGCCAGCAGCTTGGGGGGCAGCGAATATGGCTACACCTTC. This translates into CASSLGGSEYGYTF.

The CDR3 region is CASSPGVRTGEKAFF. CDR3 in DNA: TGCGCCAGCAGCCCGGGGGTTCGGACTGGGGAGAAAGCTTTCTTT. The chain employs TRBV5-1 and TRBJ1-1, with a tentative D call TRBD1 (5 bases). CDR1 SGHRS and CDR2 YFSETQ come from the germline V gene. The CDR3 spans 15 residues. Trimming pared 4 bases from V and 9 bases from J, leaving 22 bases between.

The sample holds one count of this clone. The chain links TRBV28 to TRBJ2-1; 13 bases agree with TRBD2. CDR1 MDHEN and CDR2 SYDVKM come from the germline V gene. J lost 8 bases, V lost 6 bases, and 10 bases had no gene match. The CDR3 loop spans 16 amino acids. This CDR3 reads CASSRSGLAGEHEQFF. The CDR3 nucleotides are TGTGCCAGCAGCCGGAGCGGACTAGCGGGGGAGCATGAGCAGTTCTTC. Complete variable domain (other parts from reference TRBV28 and TRBJ2-1): DVKVTQSSRYLVKRTGEKVFLECVQDMDHENMFWYRQDPGLGLRLIYFSYDVKMKEKGDIPEGYSVSREKKERFSLILESASTNQTSMYLCASSRSGLAGEHEQFFGPGTRLTVL.

This rearrangement joins TRBV5-1 to TRBJ1-1; D call uncertain. V was pared by 0 bases and J by 5 bases, with 8 bases between. CDR1 and CDR2 (germline): SGHRS, YFSETQ. The CDR3 is 13 residues long. Here the CDR3 reads CASSLGAGTEAFF. The CDR3 DNA is TGCGCCAGCAGCTTGGGAGCTGGTACTGAAGCTTTCTTT.

The chain recombines TRBV28 with TRBJ2-7; D is undetermined. The CDR3 has 11 amino acids. V lost 7 bases, J lost 6 bases, and 10 bases lay in between. From germline, CDR1 is MDHEN and CDR2 SYDVKM. In DNA form, the CDR3 reads TGTGCCAGCAACGACCGAGGCGAGCAGTACTTC. Translation: CASNDRGEQYF.

This rearrangement joins TRBV9 to TRBJ2-3, with 10 bases identical to TRBD2. Per germline, CDR1 SGDLS and CDR2 YYNGEE. The CDR3 extends over 17 amino acids. J was trimmed by 2 bases and V by 0 bases; bases with no gene match: 6. The CDR3 region has the DNA TGTGCCAGCAGCGTAGCGGTACTAGCGGGGCCCACAGATACGCAGTATTTT. Translating gives CASSVAVLAGPTDTQYF.